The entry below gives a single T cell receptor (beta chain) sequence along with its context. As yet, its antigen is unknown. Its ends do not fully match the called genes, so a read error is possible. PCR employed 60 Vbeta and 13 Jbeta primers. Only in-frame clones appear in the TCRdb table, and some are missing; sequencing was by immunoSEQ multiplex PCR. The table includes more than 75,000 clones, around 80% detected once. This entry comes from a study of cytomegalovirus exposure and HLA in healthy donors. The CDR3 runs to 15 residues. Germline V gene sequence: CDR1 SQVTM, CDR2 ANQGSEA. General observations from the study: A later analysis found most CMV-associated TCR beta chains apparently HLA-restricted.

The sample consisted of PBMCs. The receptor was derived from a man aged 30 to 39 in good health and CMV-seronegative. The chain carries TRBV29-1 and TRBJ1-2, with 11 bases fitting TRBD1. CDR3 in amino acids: CSVDRLGQGERGYPF. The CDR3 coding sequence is TGCAGCGTTGATCGACTGGGACAGGGGGAGCGGGGCTACCCCTTC. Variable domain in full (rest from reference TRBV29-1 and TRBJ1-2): SAVISQKPSRDICQRGTSLTIQCQVDSQVTMMFWYRQQPGQSLTLIATANQGSEATYESGFVIDKFPISRPNLTFSTLTVSNMSPEDSSIYLCSVDRLGQGERGYPFGSGTRLTVV.